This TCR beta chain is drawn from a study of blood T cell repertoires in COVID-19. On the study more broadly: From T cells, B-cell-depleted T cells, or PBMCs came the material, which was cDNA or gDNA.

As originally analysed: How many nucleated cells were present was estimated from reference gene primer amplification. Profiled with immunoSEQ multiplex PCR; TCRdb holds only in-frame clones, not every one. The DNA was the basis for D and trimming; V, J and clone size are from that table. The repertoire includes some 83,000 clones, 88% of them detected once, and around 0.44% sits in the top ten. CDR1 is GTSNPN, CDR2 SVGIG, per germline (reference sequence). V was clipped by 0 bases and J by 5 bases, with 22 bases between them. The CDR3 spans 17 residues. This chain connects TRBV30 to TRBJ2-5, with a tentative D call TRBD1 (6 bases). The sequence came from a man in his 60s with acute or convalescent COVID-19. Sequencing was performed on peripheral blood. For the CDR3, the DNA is TGTGCCTGGAGTGTACACTTGGGGGCCAGGGCAGGGGAGACCCAGTACTTC. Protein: CAWSVHLGARAGETQYF.